This T cell receptor beta chain appears in the sequencing data of a study of technical replicates of blood from a handful of donors (dated by TCRdb to about 2017). A word on this clone: The antigen it recognizes is unknown. No per-base quality is available; no much larger clone lies one base away.

The library was produced with the immunoSEQ multiplex PCR assay. TCRdb provides this immuneACCESS table in a form limited to in-frame rearrangements. Some clones are lacking; in checked studies, under half of them reflect an unresolved V gene, and why the rest are absent is not known. Across this sample there are approximately 89,000 clones, with about 94% seen only once. Jointly, the top ten make up 0.2% to 0.25% of the sample. The germline V gene sets CDR1 to SGHTA and CDR2 to FQGNSA. V is shortened by 0 bases, J by 7 bases, and the region joining them spans 31 bases. The cysteine opens and the phenylalanine closes a CDR3 of 20 amino acids. Just the 60-base CDR3 DNA is kept, in frame starting at base 1.

The chain is made from TRBV7-2 and TRBJ2-7, and the D gene may be TRBD1, 5 bases matching. Material: T cells isolated from PBMCs. The TCR was taken from a human donor in good health. DNA sequence: TGTGCCAGCAGCTTAGCCAGGGCAAGCTTTCGTTCGACAACTGGGCGGGAGCAGTACTTC. This gives the protein CASSLARASFRSTTGREQYF.